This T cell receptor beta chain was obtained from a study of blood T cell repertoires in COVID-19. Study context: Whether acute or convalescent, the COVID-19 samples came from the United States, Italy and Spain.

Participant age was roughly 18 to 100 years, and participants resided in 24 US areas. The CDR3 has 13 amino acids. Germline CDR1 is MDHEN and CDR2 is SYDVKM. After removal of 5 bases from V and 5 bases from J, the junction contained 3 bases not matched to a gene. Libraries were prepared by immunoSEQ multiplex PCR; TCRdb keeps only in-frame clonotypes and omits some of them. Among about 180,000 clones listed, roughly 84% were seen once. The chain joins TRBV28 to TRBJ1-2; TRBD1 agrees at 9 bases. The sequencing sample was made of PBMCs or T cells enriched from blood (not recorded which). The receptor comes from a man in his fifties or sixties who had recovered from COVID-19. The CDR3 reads CASSPGQGYGYTF. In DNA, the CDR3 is TGTGCCAGCAGTCCGGGACAGGGATATGGCTACACCTTC.